The TCR beta chain under discussion was sequenced for a study of a mutant IDH1 vaccine in newly diagnosed glioma. As to time point: week 23, last vaccination. Every single dose of the vaccine, 300 ug of mutant IDH1 20-mer peptide, came with topical imiquimod. The donor cohort comprised cases of new WHO grade 3 or 4 IDH1-mutant, ATRX-lost astrocytoma. Data came from immunoSEQ multiplex PCR; TCRdb stores just in-frame clones and leaves some out. Of tens of thousands of clones listed, about 91% are singletons. The CDR3 sequence is 15 residues long. The germline CDR1 and CDR2 sequences are MDHEN and SYDVKM. V lost 5 bases to trimming and J lost 0 bases; unmatched junction nucleotides: 7. General study results and limits: Among all patients, vaccine-induced immune responses occurred in approximately 93%.

As concerns this clone: Its antigen is as yet unknown.

The source was PBMCs, collected from a glioma patient whose treatment included an IDH1 peptide vaccine. The V and J genes are TRBV28 and TRBJ2-7; 7 bases are shared with TRBD1. This TCR was recovered from a man between 45 and 60 years old with glioma. The CDR3 loop reads CASSGDSYYSYEQYF. The CDR3 bases are TGTGCCAGCAGTGGGGACAGCTATTACTCCTACGAGCAGTACTTC.